These T cell receptor beta chains were read from a single sample in a study of T-cell reconstitution after alpha-beta-depleted transplantation in children. Each CDR3 protein is one row after TCRdb ran MiXCR on the PCR reads. Among approximately 250,000 distinct CDR3 sequences listed, 9.7% were seen once. The sample in question was PBMCs from the stem cell graft donor, obtained from the stem cell graft. These TCRs come from a human donor who donated a stem cell graft to a child with SCID. CDR3s include the opening cysteine and the closing phenylalanine or tryptophan. A D gene is named only where the DNA matches it firmly. Size values are once, few and many counts, or a class for expanded clones, and some rows have none.

d_call: NA; v_call: TRBV18; clone_size: many; j_call: TRBJ1-1; cdr3_nt: TGTGCCAGCTCACCAACGGACAGAGCGATGAACACTGAAGCTTTCTTT; cdr3_aa: CASSPTDRAMNTEAFF
d_call: TRBD1; v_call: TRBV9; clone_size: many; j_call: TRBJ1-6; cdr3_nt: TGTGCCAGCAGCCTAACAGGGGGGAATTCACCCCTCCACTTT; cdr3_aa: CASSLTGGNSPLHF
d_call: NA; v_call: TRBV7-2; clone_size: many; j_call: TRBJ1-1; cdr3_nt: TGTGCCAGCAGAATTACGCTGAACACTGAAGCTTTCTTT; cdr3_aa: CASRITLNTEAFF
d_call: NA; v_call: TRBV7-3; clone_size: few; j_call: TRBJ2-1; cdr3_nt: TGTGCCAGCAGCTTGAGAGCGCGGGTGGGGAATGAGCAGTTCTTC; cdr3_aa: CASSLRARVGNEQFF
d_call: NA; v_call: TRBV11-2; clone_size: few; j_call: TRBJ1-2; cdr3_nt: TGTGCCAGCAGCCGGGGGCCAAACCTGGGGCAGGCGGGCTACACCTTC; cdr3_aa: CASSRGPNLGQAGYTF
d_call: NA; v_call: TRBV20-1; clone_size: many; j_call: TRBJ2-5; cdr3_nt: TGCAGTGCTAGAGTCCCCCTAACCGGGGAGACCCAGTACTTC; cdr3_aa: CSARVPLTGETQYF
d_call: NA; v_call: TRBV5-1; clone_size: few; j_call: TRBJ1-6; cdr3_nt: TGCGCCAGCAGCTTAGGGGACGATTCACCCCTCCACTTT; cdr3_aa: CASSLGDDSPLHF
d_call: NA; v_call: TRBV10-3; clone_size: many; j_call: TRBJ2-7; cdr3_nt: TGTGCCATCAGTGAAGGAGGCTACGAGCAGTACTTC; cdr3_aa: CAISEGGYEQYF
d_call: TRBD1; v_call: TRBV4-2; clone_size: few; j_call: TRBJ1-4; cdr3_nt: TGTGCCAGCAGCTCCCCCGGGACAGCGGCGGGGGAAAAACTGTTTTTT; cdr3_aa: CASSSPGTAAGEKLFF
d_call: NA; v_call: TRBV7-9; clone_size: many; j_call: TRBJ1-1; cdr3_nt: TGTGCCAGCAGCTTAGTGCGAAAAATGAACACTGAAGCTTTCTTT; cdr3_aa: CASSLVRKMNTEAFF
d_call: NA; v_call: TRBV4-1; clone_size: many; j_call: TRBJ2-2; cdr3_nt: TGCGCCAGCAGCCAATCCCCCAGGGGCCCCGGGGAGCTGTTTTTT; cdr3_aa: CASSQSPRGPGELFF
d_call: NA; v_call: TRBV4-3; clone_size: many; j_call: TRBJ1-2; cdr3_nt: TGCGCCAGCAGCCAAGGCTGGGACGCACAACGATGGTATGGCTACACCTTC; cdr3_aa: CASSQGWDAQRWYGYTF
d_call: NA; v_call: TRBV24-1; clone_size: many; j_call: TRBJ2-3; cdr3_nt: TGTGCCACCAGTGATAAGAACTTAGATACGCAGTATTTT; cdr3_aa: CATSDKNLDTQYF
d_call: NA; v_call: TRBV12-3/TRBV12-4; clone_size: many; j_call: TRBJ1-3; cdr3_nt: TGTGCCAGCAGTTTTCAGGGTCTCAGTGGAAACACCATATATTTT; cdr3_aa: CASSFQGLSGNTIYF
d_call: NA; v_call: TRBV20-1; clone_size: many; j_call: TRBJ1-3; cdr3_nt: TGCAGTGCTAGAAATCCCACGGGAGGAAACACCATATATTTT; cdr3_aa: CSARNPTGGNTIYF
d_call: NA; v_call: TRBV20-1; clone_size: many; j_call: TRBJ1-1; cdr3_nt: TGCAGTGCTAGAGAATCGTGGCAGGGAGGGTCGAACACTGAAGCTTTCTTT; cdr3_aa: CSARESWQGGSNTEAFF
d_call: TRBD1; v_call: TRBV15; clone_size: NA; j_call: TRBJ1-2; cdr3_nt: TGTGCCACCAGCAGTCGAACAGGGGCGGATGGCGACACCTTC; cdr3_aa: CATSSRTGADGDTF
d_call: TRBD1; v_call: TRBV6-5; clone_size: many; j_call: TRBJ2-3; cdr3_nt: TGTGCCACATCCAGGGGGACAGATACGCAGTATTTT; cdr3_aa: CATSRGTDTQYF
d_call: NA; v_call: TRBV6-1; clone_size: many; j_call: TRBJ1-2; cdr3_nt: TGTGCCAGCACGGAGGGATTCTATGGCTACACCTTC; cdr3_aa: CASTEGFYGYTF
d_call: NA; v_call: TRBV28; clone_size: many; j_call: TRBJ1-2; cdr3_nt: TGTGCCAGCAGTGTAACCGGGACCCACTATGGCTACACCTTC; cdr3_aa: CASSVTGTHYGYTF
d_call: NA; v_call: TRBV3-1; clone_size: many; j_call: TRBJ1-6; cdr3_nt: TGTGCCAGCAGCCAAGAAGGCAGGGGTAATAATTCACCCCTCCACTTT; cdr3_aa: CASSQEGRGNNSPLHF
d_call: NA; v_call: TRBV4-2; clone_size: many; j_call: TRBJ1-1; cdr3_nt: TGTGCCAGCAGCCAAGAGGACTTCGGGTCAAGAAGTGGGAACACTGAAGCTTTCTTT; cdr3_aa: CASSQEDFGSRSGNTEAFF
d_call: NA; v_call: TRBV24-1; clone_size: once; j_call: TRBJ2-2; cdr3_nt: TGTGCCACCAGTGATTCCAGGAAGGGGACCGGGGAGCTGTTTTTT; cdr3_aa: CATSDSRKGTGELFF
d_call: NA; v_call: TRBV20-1; clone_size: many; j_call: TRBJ1-6; cdr3_nt: TGCAGTGCTAGAGAGGGGGGTTCGGGATCACCCCTCCACTTT; cdr3_aa: CSAREGGSGSPLHF
d_call: NA; v_call: TRBV21-1; clone_size: NA; j_call: TRBJ2-2; cdr3_nt: TGTGCCAGCAGCAAAATTCCCGGGGGCCCCAGCACCGGGGAGCTGTTTTTT; cdr3_aa: CASSKIPGGPSTGELFF
d_call: NA; v_call: TRBV20-1; clone_size: many; j_call: TRBJ1-2; cdr3_nt: TGCAGTGCTAGGGGCTCCTCGACTAACTATGGCTACACCTTC; cdr3_aa: CSARGSSTNYGYTF
d_call: NA; v_call: TRBV5-1; clone_size: once; j_call: TRBJ2-5; cdr3_nt: TGCGCCAGCAGCATCGGACAACCCCAAGAGACCCAGTACTTC; cdr3_aa: CASSIGQPQETQYF
d_call: NA; v_call: TRBV6-5; clone_size: NA; j_call: TRBJ1-4; cdr3_nt: TGTGCCAGCAGTTACAGGGGCGCGTATAGTGACAAACTGTTTTTT; cdr3_aa: CASSYRGAYSDKLFF
d_call: TRBD1; v_call: TRBV6-2/TRBV6-3; clone_size: many; j_call: TRBJ2-7; cdr3_nt: TGTGCCAGCAGTCTTGCTAACAGGGGAACCGTGGAGCAGTACTTC; cdr3_aa: CASSLANRGTVEQYF
d_call: NA; v_call: TRBV11-3; clone_size: many; j_call: TRBJ1-1; cdr3_nt: TGTGCCAGCAGCTTCGGAGAGTACACTGAAGCTTTCTTT; cdr3_aa: CASSFGEYTEAFF
d_call: TRBD1; v_call: TRBV6-2/TRBV6-3; clone_size: NA; j_call: TRBJ2-7; cdr3_nt: TGTGCCAGCAGTTACTCCCGCTCTTCGGGGACAGATACCTACGAGCAGTACTTC; cdr3_aa: CASSYSRSSGTDTYEQYF
d_call: TRBD1; v_call: TRBV9; clone_size: many; j_call: TRBJ2-7; cdr3_nt: TGTGCCAGCAGCGCTTGGGACAGCACCTACGAGCAGTACTTC; cdr3_aa: CASSAWDSTYEQYF
d_call: TRBD1; v_call: TRBV12-3/TRBV12-4; clone_size: many; j_call: TRBJ2-3; cdr3_nt: TGTGCCAGCAGCCCCGGGACAGGGATAGATACGCAGTATTTT; cdr3_aa: CASSPGTGIDTQYF
d_call: TRBD1; v_call: TRBV10-1; clone_size: many; j_call: TRBJ2-1; cdr3_nt: TGCGCCAGCAGTCAAACAGGGGAAGGCGACAATGAGCAGTTCTTC; cdr3_aa: CASSQTGEGDNEQFF
d_call: NA; v_call: TRBV9; clone_size: many; j_call: TRBJ1-2; cdr3_nt: TGTGCCAGCAGCGTAGCTGAAACAGGATGGGGCTACACCTTC; cdr3_aa: CASSVAETGWGYTF
d_call: TRBD2; v_call: TRBV28; clone_size: many; j_call: TRBJ2-3; cdr3_nt: TGTGCCAGCAGCCCCGGACTAGCGTGGACAGATACGCAGTATTTT; cdr3_aa: CASSPGLAWTDTQYF
d_call: NA; v_call: TRBV20-1; clone_size: many; j_call: TRBJ1-5; cdr3_nt: TGCAGTGCTAGCTCCATAGGGAGCCAGCCCCAGCATTTT; cdr3_aa: CSASSIGSQPQHF
d_call: TRBD2; v_call: TRBV20-1; clone_size: many; j_call: TRBJ2-1; cdr3_nt: TGCAGTGCTAGATCGGGACTAGCGGAGGCCAGGCAGTTCTTC; cdr3_aa: CSARSGLAEARQFF
d_call: NA; v_call: TRBV5-1; clone_size: many; j_call: TRBJ2-1; cdr3_nt: TGCGCCAGCAGCGACGGTCTAGCGAGGAATGAGCAGTTCTTC; cdr3_aa: CASSDGLARNEQFF
d_call: TRBD2; v_call: TRBV7-9; clone_size: many; j_call: TRBJ2-7; cdr3_nt: TGTGCCAGCAGCCAGCTCCTGAGAAGCGGGGGTTACGAGCAGTACTTC; cdr3_aa: CASSQLLRSGGYEQYF
d_call: TRBD2; v_call: TRBV20-1; clone_size: few; j_call: TRBJ2-5; cdr3_nt: TGCAGCGCGGGGCTAGCGGGGCAAGAGACCCAGTACTTC; cdr3_aa: CSAGLAGQETQYF
d_call: TRBD2; v_call: TRBV20-1; clone_size: many; j_call: TRBJ2-5; cdr3_nt: TGCAGTGCTAAACTAGCGGGGGGTCGGGAGACCCAGTACTTC; cdr3_aa: CSAKLAGGRETQYF
d_call: TRBD1; v_call: TRBV7-2; clone_size: many; j_call: TRBJ1-5; cdr3_nt: TGTGCCAGCAGCTTAAAAGGGGGCGACGGTCAGCCCCAGCATTTT; cdr3_aa: CASSLKGGDGQPQHF
d_call: NA; v_call: TRBV3-1; clone_size: NA; j_call: TRBJ1-1; cdr3_nt: TGTGCCAGCACCGTTCGGGGGACTGAAGCTTTCTTT; cdr3_aa: CASTVRGTEAFF
d_call: NA; v_call: TRBV18; clone_size: many; j_call: TRBJ2-5; cdr3_nt: TGTGCCAGCTCACCACGGGACGGTAATCAAGAGACCCAGTACTTC; cdr3_aa: CASSPRDGNQETQYF
d_call: TRBD2; v_call: TRBV6-1; clone_size: NA; j_call: TRBJ2-5; cdr3_nt: TGTGCCAGCAGTGGGCCGGCGGGGGCGGGGGGCCAAGAGACCCAGTACTTC; cdr3_aa: CASSGPAGAGGQETQYF
d_call: NA; v_call: TRBV11-1; clone_size: few; j_call: TRBJ2-6; cdr3_nt: TGTGCCAGCCGCCCGATGTGGGACATCAGCTCTGGGGCCAACGTCCTGACTTTC; cdr3_aa: CASRPMWDISSGANVLTF
d_call: NA; v_call: TRBV5-1; clone_size: many; j_call: TRBJ2-3; cdr3_nt: TGCGCCAGCAGCCCAGAGCCGGGGGGCTGGGGAGATACGCAGTATTTT; cdr3_aa: CASSPEPGGWGDTQYF
d_call: NA; v_call: TRBV7-2; clone_size: NA; j_call: TRBJ1-5; cdr3_nt: TGTGCCAGCACGATAACGAGGGGCGAGAATACGCAGCATTTT; cdr3_aa: CASTITRGENTQHF
d_call: NA; v_call: TRBV7-2; clone_size: NA; j_call: TRBJ2-2; cdr3_nt: TGTGCCAGCAGCTTACGGTATGGCGGGGAGCTGTTTTTT; cdr3_aa: CASSLRYGGELFF
d_call: NA; v_call: TRBV6-5; clone_size: many; j_call: TRBJ2-1; cdr3_nt: TGTGCCAGCAGTTACCCAGGGGCGCGGCAACAGTTCTTC; cdr3_aa: CASSYPGARQQFF
d_call: TRBD1; v_call: TRBV15; clone_size: many; j_call: TRBJ1-5; cdr3_nt: TGTGCCACCAGCAGTGAGGAGACAGGGACGGGTGTCTCCGATGTAGATCAGCCCCAGCATTTT; cdr3_aa: CATSSEETGTGVSDVDQPQHF
d_call: TRBD1; v_call: TRBV9; clone_size: many; j_call: TRBJ2-7; cdr3_nt: TGTGCCAGCAGCGTAGGGACAGGGAGTTTGTACGAGCAGTACTTC; cdr3_aa: CASSVGTGSLYEQYF
d_call: TRBD2; v_call: TRBV5-1; clone_size: NA; j_call: TRBJ2-1; cdr3_nt: TGCGCCAGCAGCCTCCCGGGAGGGGCCGACAATGAGCAGTTCTTC; cdr3_aa: CASSLPGGADNEQFF
d_call: NA; v_call: TRBV20-1; clone_size: many; j_call: TRBJ1-6; cdr3_nt: TGCAGTGCTAGACCGGGGGGGGGCTGGAGCTCACCCCTCCACTTT; cdr3_aa: CSARPGGGWSSPLHF
d_call: TRBD1; v_call: TRBV5-1; clone_size: many; j_call: TRBJ2-2; cdr3_nt: TGCGCCAGCAGCACCGGGACAGGGGGCAGCGGGGAGCTGTTTTTT; cdr3_aa: CASSTGTGGSGELFF
d_call: NA; v_call: TRBV4-3; clone_size: many; j_call: TRBJ2-1; cdr3_nt: TGCGCCAGCAGCCACGGAGGACCACGGGAAACCTACAATGAGCAGTTCTTC; cdr3_aa: CASSHGGPRETYNEQFF